This TCR beta chain derives from a study of T cells after yellow fever vaccination. About the research overall: SMART-Seq v4 Ultra Low Input prepared libraries from low-cell fractions.

Whole-study findings and limits: Once the booster was given, most primary-vaccination clones reappeared, at about 96% for CD4 and roughly 91% for CD8. Only a small proportion of the clonotypes turned up in both the CD4 and the CD8 compartments, likely arising from convergent recombination.

V was clipped by 1 base and J by 8 bases; unmatched bases: 5. CDR1 SGHTA and CDR2 FQGNSA come from the germline V gene. The CDR3 has 15 residues. A few counts support this clonotype. Its specificity is unknown. The authors made TCR cDNA by 5'RACE template switching, adding a universal primer site and UMIs. TCRdb reprocessed the 5' RACE reads via MiXCR and lists one record per CDR3 protein. The sample lists about 150,000 distinct CDR3 sequences, 6.2% occurring once. The V call is TRBV7-2, the J call TRBJ2-1, with 10 bases matching TRBD2. This receptor was identified in a man aged 18 to 29 who received the YFV17D yellow fever vaccine. The material sequenced was CD4+ T cells sorted from PBMCs, taken on the day of the first yellow fever vaccination. The CDR3 loop reads CASSLVAGGSDEQFF. Here the CDR3 DNA reads TGTGCCAGCAGCTTAGTAGCGGGGGGAAGCGATGAGCAGTTCTTC.